This TCR beta chain originates from a study of T cell repertoires in cytomegalovirus infection. Turning to the study itself: Shared public TCR beta signatures pointed to both CMV infection and a matching HLA type.

General study results and limits: The study found HLA-C-restricted CMV-specific TCR beta clonotypes dominating the ex vivo response.

TCRdb re-called the reads with MiXCR, one entry per CDR3 protein. The table includes 200,000 to 300,000 distinct CDR3 sequences, roughly 10% detected once. This clonotype was seen at least ten times. Its antigen is unknown. The V gene lost 4 bases and the J gene lost 7 bases, with 14 bases spanning the gap. CDR1 and CDR2 (germline): SEHNR, FQNEAQ (reference sequence). The CDR3 totals 13 residues. This TCR came from a human donor in good health (CMV status not recorded). Some clones in this sample may be carry-over from other donors' samples. Sequencing was done on a sample of PBMCs. The rearrangement links TRBV7-9 to TRBJ2-7; D perhaps matches TRBD2 (6 bases). Here the CDR3 reads CASSSQLGGEQYF. The CDR3 bases are TGTGCCAGCAGCTCGCAGTTGGGAGGAGAGCAGTACTTC. Complete variable domain (other parts from reference TRBV7-9 and TRBJ2-7): DTGVSQNPRHKITKRGQNVTFRCDPISEHNRLYWYRQTLGQGPEFLTYFQNEAQLEKSRLLSDRFSAERPKGSFSTLEIQRTEQGDSAMYLCASSSQLGGEQYFGPGTRLTVT.